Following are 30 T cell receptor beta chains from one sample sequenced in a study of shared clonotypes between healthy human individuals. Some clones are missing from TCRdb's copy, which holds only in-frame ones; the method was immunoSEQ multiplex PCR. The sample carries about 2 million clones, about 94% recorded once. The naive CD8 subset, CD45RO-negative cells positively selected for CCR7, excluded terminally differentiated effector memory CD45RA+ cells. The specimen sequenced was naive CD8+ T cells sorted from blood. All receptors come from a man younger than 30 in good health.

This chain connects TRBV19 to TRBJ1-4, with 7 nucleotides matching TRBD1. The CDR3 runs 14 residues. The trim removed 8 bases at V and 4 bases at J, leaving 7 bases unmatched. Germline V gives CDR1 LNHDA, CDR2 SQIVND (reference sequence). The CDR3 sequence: CASYQGVGNEKLFF. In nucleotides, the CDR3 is TGTGCCAGTTACCAGGGGGTCGGTAATGAAAAACTGTTTTTT. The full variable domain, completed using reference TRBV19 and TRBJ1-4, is DGGITQSPKYLFRKEGQNVTLSCEQNLNHDAMYWYRQDPGQGLRLIYYSQIVNDFQKGDIAEGYSVSREKKESFPLTVTSAQKNPTAFYLCASYQGVGNEKLFFGSGTQLSVL.

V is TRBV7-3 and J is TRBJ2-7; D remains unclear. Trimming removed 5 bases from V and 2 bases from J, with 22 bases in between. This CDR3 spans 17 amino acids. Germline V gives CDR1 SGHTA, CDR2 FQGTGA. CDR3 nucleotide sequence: TGTGCCAGCAGCCAAATAATTGCACTGGAACTTCCCTACGAGCAGTACTTC. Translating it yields CASSQIIALELPYEQYF. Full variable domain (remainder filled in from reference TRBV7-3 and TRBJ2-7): GAGVSQTPSNKVTEKGKYVELRCDPISGHTALYWYRQSLGQGPEFLIYFQGTGAADDSGLPNDRFFAVRPEGSVSTLKIQRTERGDSAVYLCASSQIIALELPYEQYFGPGTRLTVT.

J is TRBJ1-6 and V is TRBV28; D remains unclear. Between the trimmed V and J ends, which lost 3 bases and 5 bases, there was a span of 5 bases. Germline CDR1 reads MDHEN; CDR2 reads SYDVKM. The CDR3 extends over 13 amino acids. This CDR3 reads CASSFLDNSPLHF. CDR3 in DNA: TGTGCCAGCAGTTTTCTCGATAATTCACCCCTCCACTTT.

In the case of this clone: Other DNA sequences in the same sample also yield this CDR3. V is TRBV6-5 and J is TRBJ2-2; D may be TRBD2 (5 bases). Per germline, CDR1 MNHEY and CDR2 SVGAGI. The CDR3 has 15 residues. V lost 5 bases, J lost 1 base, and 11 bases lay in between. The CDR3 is CASSPTGMNTGELFF. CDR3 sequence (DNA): TGTGCCAGCAGTCCGACCGGGATGAACACCGGGGAGCTGTTTTTT.

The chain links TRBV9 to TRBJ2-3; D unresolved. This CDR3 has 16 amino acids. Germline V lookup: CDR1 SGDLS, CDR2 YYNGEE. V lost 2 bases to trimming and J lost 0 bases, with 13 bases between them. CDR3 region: CASSVQQLSSTDTQYF. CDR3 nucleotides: TGTGCCAGCAGCGTTCAACAGCTCTCTAGCACAGATACGCAGTATTTT.

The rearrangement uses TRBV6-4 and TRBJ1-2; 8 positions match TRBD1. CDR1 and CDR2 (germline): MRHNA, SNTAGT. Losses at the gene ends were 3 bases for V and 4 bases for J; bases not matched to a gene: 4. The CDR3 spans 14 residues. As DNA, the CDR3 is TGTGCCAGCAGTGAGACCGGGACAGGCTATGGCTACACCTTC. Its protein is CASSETGTGYGYTF.

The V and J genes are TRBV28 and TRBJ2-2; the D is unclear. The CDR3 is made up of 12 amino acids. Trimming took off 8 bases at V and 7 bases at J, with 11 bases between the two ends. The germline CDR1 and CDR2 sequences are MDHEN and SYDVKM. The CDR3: CASPDLNGELFF. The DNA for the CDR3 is TGTGCCAGCCCTGATCTCAACGGGGAGCTGTTTTTT.

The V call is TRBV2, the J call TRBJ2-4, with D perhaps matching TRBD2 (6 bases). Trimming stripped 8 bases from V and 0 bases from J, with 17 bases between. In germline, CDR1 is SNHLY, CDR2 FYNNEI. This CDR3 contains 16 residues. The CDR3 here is CASFGGTSIAKNIQYF. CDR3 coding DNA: TGTGCCAGCTTCGGGGGAACCTCCATAGCCAAAAACATTCAGTACTTC.

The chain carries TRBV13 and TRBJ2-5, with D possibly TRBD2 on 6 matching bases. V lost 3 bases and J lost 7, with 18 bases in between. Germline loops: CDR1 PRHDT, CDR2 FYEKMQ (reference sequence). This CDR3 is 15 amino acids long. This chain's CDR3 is CASSFRASVIGTQYF. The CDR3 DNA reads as TGTGCCAGCAGCTTTCGGGCTAGCGTCATCGGGACCCAGTACTTC.

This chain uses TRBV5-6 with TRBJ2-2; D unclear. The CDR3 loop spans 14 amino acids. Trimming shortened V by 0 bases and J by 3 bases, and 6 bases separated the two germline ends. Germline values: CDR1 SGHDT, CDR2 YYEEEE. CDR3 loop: CASSLDTHTGELFF. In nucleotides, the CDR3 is TGTGCCAGCAGCTTGGACACCCACACCGGGGAGCTGTTTTTT.

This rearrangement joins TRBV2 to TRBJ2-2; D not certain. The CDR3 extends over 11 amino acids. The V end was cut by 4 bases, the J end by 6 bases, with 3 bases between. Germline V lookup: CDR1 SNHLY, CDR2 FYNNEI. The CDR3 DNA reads TGTGCCAGCAGTGCTGCCGGGGAGCTGTTTTTT. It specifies CASSAAGELFF.

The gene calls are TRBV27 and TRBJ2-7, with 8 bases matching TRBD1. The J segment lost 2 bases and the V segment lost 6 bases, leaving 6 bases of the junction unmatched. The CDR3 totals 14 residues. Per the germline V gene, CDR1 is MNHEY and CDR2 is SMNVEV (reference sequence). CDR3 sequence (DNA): TGTGCCAGCAGGGTCACAGGGGGTACCTACGAGCAGTACTTC. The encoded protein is CASRVTGGTYEQYF.

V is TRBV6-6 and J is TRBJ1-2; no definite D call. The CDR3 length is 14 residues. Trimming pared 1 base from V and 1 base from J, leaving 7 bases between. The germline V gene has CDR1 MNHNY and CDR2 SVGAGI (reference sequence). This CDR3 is CASSYLEGNYGYTF. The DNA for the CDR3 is TGTGCCAGCAGTTACTTAGAGGGTAACTATGGCTACACCTTC.

The CDR3 DNA reads as TGTGCCAGCAGCGTCAGGGGGTCAAATGAAAAACTGTTTTTT. Residues: CASSVRGSNEKLFF. The V and J genes are TRBV9 and TRBJ1-4, with 7 bases fitting TRBD1. This CDR3 region has 14 residues. With 2 bases clipped from V and 5 bases from J, the junction kept 3 bases outside the gene matches. Germline CDR1 SGDLS, CDR2 YYNGEE.

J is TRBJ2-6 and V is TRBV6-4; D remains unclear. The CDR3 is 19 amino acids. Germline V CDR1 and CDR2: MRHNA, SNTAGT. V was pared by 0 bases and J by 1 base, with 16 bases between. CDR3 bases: TGTGCCAGCAGTGACTCGGTTCAGGTACTTTTTTCTGGGGCCAACGTCCTGACTTTC. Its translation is CASSDSVQVLFSGANVLTF.

The CDR3 nucleotides are TGTGCCAGCAGCTCGACAGGGGACCAAGAGACCCAGTACTTC. It specifies CASSSTGDQETQYF. V gene TRBV11-1 combines with J gene TRBJ2-5; 8 nucleotides agree with TRBD1. J was trimmed by 0 bases and V by 4 bases; bases with no gene match: 1. Germline CDR1 and CDR2: SGHAT and FQDESV (reference sequence). The CDR3 consists of 14 residues.

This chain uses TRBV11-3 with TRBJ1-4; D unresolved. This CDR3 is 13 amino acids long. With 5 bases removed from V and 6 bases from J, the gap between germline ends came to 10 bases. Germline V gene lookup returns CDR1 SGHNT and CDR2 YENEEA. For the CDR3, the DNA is TGTGCCAGCAGCCGCTGGGGTGATGAAAAACTGTTTTTT. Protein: CASSRWGDEKLFF. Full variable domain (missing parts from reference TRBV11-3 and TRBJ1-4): EAGVVQSPRYKIIEKKQPVAFWCNPISGHNTLYWYLQNLGQGPELLIRYENEEAVDDSQLPKDRFSAERLKGVDSTLKIQPAELGDSAVYLCASSRWGDEKLFFGSGTQLSVL.

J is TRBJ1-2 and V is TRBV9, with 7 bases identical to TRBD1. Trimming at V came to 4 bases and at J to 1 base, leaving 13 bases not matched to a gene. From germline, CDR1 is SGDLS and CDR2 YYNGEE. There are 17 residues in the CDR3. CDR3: CASSFRQGPPYNYGYTF. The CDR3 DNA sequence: TGTGCCAGCAGCTTTCGACAGGGCCCCCCATATAACTATGGCTACACCTTC.

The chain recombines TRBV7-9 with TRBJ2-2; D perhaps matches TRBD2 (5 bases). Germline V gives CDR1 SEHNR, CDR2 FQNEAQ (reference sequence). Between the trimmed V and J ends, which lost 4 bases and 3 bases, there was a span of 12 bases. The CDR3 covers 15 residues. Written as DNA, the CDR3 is TGTGCCAGCAGCTGGAAGGGAGACTACACCGGGGAGCTGTTTTTT. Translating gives CASSWKGDYTGELFF.

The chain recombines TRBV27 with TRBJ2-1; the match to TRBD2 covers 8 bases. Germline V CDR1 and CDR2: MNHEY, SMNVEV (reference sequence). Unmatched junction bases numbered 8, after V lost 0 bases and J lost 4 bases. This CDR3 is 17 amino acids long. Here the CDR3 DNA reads TGTGCCAGCAGTTTATCCCAACCGGGGGGGCCTTACAATGAGCAGTTCTTC. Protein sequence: CASSLSQPGGPYNEQFF.

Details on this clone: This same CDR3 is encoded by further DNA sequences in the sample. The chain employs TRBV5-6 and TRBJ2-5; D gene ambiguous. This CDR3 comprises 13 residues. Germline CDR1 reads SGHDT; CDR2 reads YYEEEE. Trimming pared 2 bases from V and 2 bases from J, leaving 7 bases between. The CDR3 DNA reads TGTGCCAGCAGCTTAGGCTCTCAAGAGACCCAGTACTTC. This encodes CASSLGSQETQYF.

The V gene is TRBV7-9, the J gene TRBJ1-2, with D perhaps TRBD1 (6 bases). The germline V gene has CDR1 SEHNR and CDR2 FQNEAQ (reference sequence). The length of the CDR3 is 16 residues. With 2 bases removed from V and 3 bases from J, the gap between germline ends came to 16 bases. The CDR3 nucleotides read TGTGCCAGCAGCTTATCAGGGGTCAGGGAGGACTATGGCTACACCTTC. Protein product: CASSLSGVREDYGYTF.

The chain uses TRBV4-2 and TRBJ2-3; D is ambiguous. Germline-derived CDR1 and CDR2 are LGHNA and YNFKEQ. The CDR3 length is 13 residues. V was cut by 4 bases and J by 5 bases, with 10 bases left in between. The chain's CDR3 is CASSPQVGDTQYF. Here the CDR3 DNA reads TGTGCCAGCAGCCCGCAAGTTGGAGATACGCAGTATTTT.

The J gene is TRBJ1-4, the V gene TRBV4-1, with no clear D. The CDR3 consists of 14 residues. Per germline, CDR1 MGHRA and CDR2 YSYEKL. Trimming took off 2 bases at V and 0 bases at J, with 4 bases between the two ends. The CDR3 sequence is CASSQTTTNEKLFF. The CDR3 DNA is TGCGCCAGCAGCCAAACTACAACTAATGAAAAACTGTTTTTT.

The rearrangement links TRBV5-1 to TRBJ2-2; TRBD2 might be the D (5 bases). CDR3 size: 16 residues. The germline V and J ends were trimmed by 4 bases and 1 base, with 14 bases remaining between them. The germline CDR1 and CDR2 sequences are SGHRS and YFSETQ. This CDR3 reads CASSPLGEGNTGELFF. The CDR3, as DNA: TGCGCCAGCAGCCCCCTCGGGGAAGGGAACACCGGGGAGCTGTTTTTT.

The CDR3, as DNA: TGTGCCAGCAGCCCAAACCAGCGGCCCTACAATGAGCAGTTCTTC. It yields the protein CASSPNQRPYNEQFF. The chain links TRBV5-8 to TRBJ2-1; perhaps TRBD2 as D (5 bases). This CDR3 has 15 residues. The ends were cut back, 4 bases at V and 2 bases at J, with 13 bases in the middle. The germline V gene encodes CDR1 SGHTS and CDR2 YDEGEE.

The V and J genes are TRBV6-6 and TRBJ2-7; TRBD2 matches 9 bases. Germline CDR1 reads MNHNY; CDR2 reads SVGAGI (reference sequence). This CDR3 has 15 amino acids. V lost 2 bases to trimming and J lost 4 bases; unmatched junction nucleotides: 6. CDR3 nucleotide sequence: TGTGCCAGCAGTTACGTAGCGGGAGAACCTTACGAGCAGTACTTC. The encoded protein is CASSYVAGEPYEQYF.

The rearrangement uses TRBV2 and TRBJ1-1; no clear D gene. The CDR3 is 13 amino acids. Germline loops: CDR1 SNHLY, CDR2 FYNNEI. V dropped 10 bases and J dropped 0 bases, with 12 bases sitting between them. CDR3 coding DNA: TGTGCCATCCAAGGGAGGGTGAACACTGAAGCTTTCTTT. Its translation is CAIQGRVNTEAFF.

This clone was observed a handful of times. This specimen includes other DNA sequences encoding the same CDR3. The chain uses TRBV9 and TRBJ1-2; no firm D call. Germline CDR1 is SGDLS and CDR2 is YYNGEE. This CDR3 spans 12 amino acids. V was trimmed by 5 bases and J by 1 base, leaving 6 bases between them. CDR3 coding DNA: TGTGCCAGCAGTTCTAGTAACTATGGCTACACCTTC. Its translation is CASSSSNYGYTF.

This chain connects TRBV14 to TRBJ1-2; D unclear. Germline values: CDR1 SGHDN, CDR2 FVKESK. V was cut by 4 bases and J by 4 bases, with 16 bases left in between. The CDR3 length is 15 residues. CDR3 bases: TGTGCCAGCAGCCCCGTCGCAGATTTTGTCTATGGCTACACCTTC. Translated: CASSPVADFVYGYTF. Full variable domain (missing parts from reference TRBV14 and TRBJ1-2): EAGVTQFPSHSVIEKGQTVTLRCDPISGHDNLYWYRRVMGKEIKFLLHFVKESKQDESGMPNNRFLAERTGGTYSTLKVQPAELEDSGVYFCASSPVADFVYGYTFGSGTRLTVV.